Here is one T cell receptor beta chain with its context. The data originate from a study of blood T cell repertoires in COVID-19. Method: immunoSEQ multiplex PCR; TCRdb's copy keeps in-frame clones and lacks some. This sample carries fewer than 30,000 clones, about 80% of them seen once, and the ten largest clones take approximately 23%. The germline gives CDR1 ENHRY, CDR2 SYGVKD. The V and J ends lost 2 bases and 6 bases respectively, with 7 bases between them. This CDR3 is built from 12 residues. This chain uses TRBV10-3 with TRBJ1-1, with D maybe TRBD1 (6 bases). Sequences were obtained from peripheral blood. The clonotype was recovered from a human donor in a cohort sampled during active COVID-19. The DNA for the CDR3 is TGTGCCATCAGTGAGACAGGGCCTGAAGCTTTCTTT. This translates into CAISETGPEAFF.